This T cell receptor (beta chain) is from a study of blood T cells in healthy people across ages. Background on the study: Template switching recovered approximately one barcoded beta molecule for every two T cells. General observations from the study: Unsorted PBMCs ruled out conclusive naive versus antigen-experienced comparison.

A sample-barcoded 5' primer and a J-beta primer mix were used in a second PCR of roughly 6 to 11 cycles. Each cDNA molecule received a tag from a template-switch adaptor that had 12 random nucleotides. Samples each returned at least 2.5 million CDR3-containing paired-end reads. Via MiXCR, TCRdb re-called the 5' RACE reads, giving one row per CDR3 protein. Of 500,000 to 700,000 distinct CDR3 sequences in the sample, 25% to 30% were seen once. This clonotype was recorded at least ten times. Its specificity is not known. Germline values: CDR1 MGHRA, CDR2 YSYEKL. The ends lost 3 bases at V and 9 bases at J; junction bases unmatched: 8. The CDR3 length is 14 residues.

What was sequenced was blood. The genes are TRBV4-1 and TRBJ2-3; 8 bases align to TRBD1. This receptor was identified in a woman over 75 in good health. CDR3 region: CASSQETGVRTQYF. In nucleotides, the CDR3 is TGCGCCAGCAGCCAGGAGACAGGGGTTCGCACGCAGTATTTT.